Below are 6 T cell receptor beta chains sequenced from a single sample in a study of blood T cell repertoires in COVID-19 (dated by TCRdb to between 2020 and 2021). Library generation was performed with the immunoSEQ multiplex PCR assay. Entries here come from immuneACCESS through TCRdb and include only in-frame sequences with V and J called. Some clones fail to appear in such tables; in the studies checked, an unresolved V gene covers under half of the shortfall, and the cause of the remainder is unknown. For this sample the table gives 350,000 or so clones, of which about 88% were detected only once. The ten largest clones capture approximately 1% of the sample. The sequencing sample was made of PBMCs or T cells enriched from blood (not recorded which). These receptors were obtained from a woman aged 30 to 39 who had been exposed to COVID-19.

The chain links TRBV13 to TRBJ2-3, with TRBD2 matching 14 bases. Germline V lookup: CDR1 PRHDT, CDR2 FYEKMQ (reference sequence). CDR3 length equals 18 residues. The J segment lost 4 bases and the V segment lost 1 base, leaving 7 bases of the junction unmatched. The CDR3 coding sequence is TGTGCCAGCAGCTTAGATTTAACGGGACTAGCGGGAGCAGATACGCAGTATTTT. As protein: CASSLDLTGLAGADTQYF.

This chain joins TRBV15 and TRBJ1-1; TRBD1 aligns across 8 bases. CDR1 LNHNV and CDR2 YYDKDF come from the germline V gene (reference sequence). J was trimmed by 5 bases and V by 9 bases; bases with no gene match: 8. CDR3 length equals 13 residues. CDR3 nucleotides: TGTGCCACGGGGACAGGAGCGAAGACTGAAGCTTTCTTT. Its protein is CATGTGAKTEAFF. Looking up the rest from reference TRBV15 and TRBJ1-1 gives the full variable domain: DAMVIQNPRYQVTQFGKPVTLSCSQTLNHNVMYWYQQKSSQAPKLLFHYYDKDFNNEADTPDNFQSRRPNTSFCFLDIRSPGLGDTAMYLCATGTGAKTEAFFGQGTRLTVV.

V and J are TRBV27 and TRBJ1-5, with TRBD1 matching over 12 bases. Trimming at V came to 5 bases and at J to 6 bases, leaving 5 bases not matched to a gene. Germline-derived CDR1 and CDR2 are MNHEY and SMNVEV (reference sequence). This CDR3 spans 15 amino acids. The CDR3 nucleotides read TGTGCCAGCAGTCCGGGGACAGGGGGCATTCAGCCCCAGCATTTT. Translation gives CASSPGTGGIQPQHF.

This chain connects TRBV14 to TRBJ2-1; 12 bases line up with TRBD2. The CDR3 loop spans 14 amino acids. From germline, CDR1 is SGHDN and CDR2 FVKESK. The V gene end was trimmed by 4 bases and the J gene end by 8 bases; junction bases not matched to a gene: 3. This CDR3 reads CASSPTSGSDEQFF. The DNA for the CDR3 is TGTGCCAGCAGCCCGACTAGCGGGAGTGATGAGCAGTTCTTC.

This clone occurred once. The chain's CDR3 is CASSFDRAYGYTF. The CDR3 DNA is TGTGCCAGCAGCTTCGACAGGGCCTATGGCTACACCTTC. V gene TRBV14 combines with J gene TRBJ1-2, with 7 bases lining up with TRBD1. This CDR3 spans 13 amino acids. The junction had 4 bases not matched to a gene; V was cut back by 5 bases and J by 4 bases. Germline CDR1 and CDR2: SGHDN and FVKESK.

This sequence joins TRBV5-1 and TRBJ2-7, with D perhaps TRBD2 (6 bases). Germline assignment: CDR1 SGHRS and CDR2 YFSETQ. The CDR3 is 14 amino acids. V was clipped by 4 bases and J by 2 bases, with 13 bases between them. CDR3 bases: TGCGCCAGCAGCCCCGGAGGGTACACCTACGAGCAGTACTTC. Protein: CASSPGGYTYEQYF.